Presented here are 26 T cell receptor beta chains from one specimen sequenced in a study of T cell responses to AZD1222 COVID-19 vaccine. Profiled with immunoSEQ multiplex PCR; TCRdb holds only in-frame clones, not every one. The data show roughly 150,000 clones, 70% to 90% seen once. Specimen: peripheral blood, collected on day 0 of AZD1222 vaccination. These receptors were collected from an adult in good health.

The CDR3 here is CANRTATEAFF. CDR3 DNA sequence: TGTGCCAACAGGACAGCCACTGAAGCTTTCTTT. This chain uses TRBV27 with TRBJ1-1; maybe TRBD1 (6 bases). The CDR3 runs to 11 residues. V shed 10 bases and J shed 4 bases, with 10 bases lying between them. Germline CDR1 reads MNHEY; CDR2 reads SMNVEV (reference sequence).

V is TRBV7-8 and J is TRBJ2-1; D unresolved. CDR1 and CDR2 from the germline V gene are SGHVS and FQNEAQ. Deletions cut 1 base from V and 2 bases from J, with 12 bases between. The CDR3 is 16 amino acids. CDR3 region: CASSLGSYDAYNEQFF. CDR3 nucleotides: TGTGCCAGCAGCTTAGGATCCTACGACGCCTACAATGAGCAGTTCTTC.

The CDR3 region has the DNA TGTGCCAGCAGCCCAGGGGAGAGTAACTATGGCTACACCTTC. Its translation: CASSPGESNYGYTF. The chain couples TRBV6-5 to TRBJ1-2, with TRBD1 as a possible D gene (6 bases). The V and J ends lost 6 bases and 1 base respectively, with 12 bases between them. The CDR3 has 14 residues. CDR1 is MNHEY, CDR2 SVGAGI, per germline.

The rearrangement uses TRBV18 and TRBJ1-2, with TRBD1 matching over 7 bases. The ends lost 2 bases at V and 5 bases at J; junction bases unmatched: 8. The germline CDR1 and CDR2 sequences are KGHSH and LQKENI. The CDR3 runs 15 residues. As DNA, the CDR3 is TGTGCCAGCTCACCAGAGGCAGGGGGAGAGTATGGCTACACCTTC. Residues: CASSPEAGGEYGYTF.

The chain is built from TRBV28 and TRBJ1-2, with D unclear. CDR1 and CDR2 (germline): MDHEN, SYDVKM. This CDR3 has 16 residues. Trimming took off 4 bases at V and 6 bases at J, with 21 bases between the two ends. CDR3 coding DNA: TGTGCCAGCAGTTCCCCAAGGCTTTTGAGGGAGGATGGCTACACCTTC. This sequence encodes CASSSPRLLREDGYTF.

This clone was seen more than once but under ten times. The chain employs TRBV15 and TRBJ1-1; D gene ambiguous. CDR3 length: 12 amino acids. Germline CDR1 reads LNHNV; CDR2 reads YYDKDF (reference sequence). V shed 6 bases and J shed 2 bases, with 7 bases lying between them. The CDR3 DNA follows: TGTGCCACCAGTCACCTCAACACTGAAGCTTTCTTT. Its protein is CATSHLNTEAFF.

This clone turned up a few times. CDR3 DNA sequence: TGTGCCAGCAGCTCAGGGGGCCACGAGCAGTACTTC. Translating it yields CASSSGGHEQYF. The chain combines TRBV5-6 with TRBJ2-7; TRBD1 agrees at 8 bases. This CDR3 is built from 12 residues. Germline CDR1 SGHDT, CDR2 YYEEEE. V shed 3 bases, J shed 5 bases, and the junction held 1 base outside the gene matches.

The chain couples TRBV5-1 to TRBJ2-7; no clear D. This CDR3 is 11 amino acids long. V lost 5 bases and J lost 2, with 5 bases in between. Germline CDR1 reads SGHRS; CDR2 reads YFSETQ. The CDR3 bases are TGCGCCAGCAGGTTACCCTACGAGCAGTACTTC. This codes for CASRLPYEQYF.

The CDR3 region is CASTEGLAGGYEQYF. The CDR3 nucleotides are TGTGCCAGCACCGAGGGACTAGCGGGAGGCTACGAGCAGTACTTC. The chain uses TRBV6-5 and TRBJ2-7; 15 bases agree with TRBD2. Germline values: CDR1 MNHEY, CDR2 SVGAGI. This CDR3 region has 15 residues. The V and J ends lost 7 bases and 3 bases, in that order; junction bases with no gene match: 4.

The CDR3: CASSSGGWETQYF. The CDR3 region has the DNA TGTGCCAGCAGTTCAGGGGGCTGGGAGACCCAGTACTTC. This chain connects TRBV12-3 or TRBV12-4 to TRBJ2-5, with 8 bases identical to TRBD1. The CDR3 is 13 amino acids. With V trimmed by 4 bases and J by 5 bases, 3 bases remained unmatched.

V and J are TRBV5-4 and TRBJ1-2, with TRBD1 matching over 7 bases. Per germline, CDR1 SGHNT and CDR2 YYREEE (reference sequence). V trimming: 5 bases; J trimming: 3 bases; junction bases outside the gene matches: 4. This CDR3 is built from 13 residues. The DNA of the CDR3 is TGTGCCAGCAGATCTGACAGGGACTATGGCTACACCTTC. Its protein product is CASRSDRDYGYTF.

This clone has only a few counts. This chain uses TRBV11-2 with TRBJ2-5; no firm D call. The V gene lost 5 bases and the J gene lost 5 bases, with 12 bases spanning the gap. There are 13 residues in the CDR3. The germline CDR1 and CDR2 sequences are SGHAT and FQNNGV. The CDR3 protein is CASSPTLGETQYF. DNA of the CDR3: TGTGCCAGCAGCCCTACCCTCGGGGAGACCCAGTACTTC.

The genes are TRBV19 and TRBJ1-1, with D possibly matching TRBD1 (5 bases). The length of the CDR3 is 14 residues. Per the germline V gene, CDR1 is LNHDA and CDR2 is SQIVND (reference sequence). With 8 bases removed from V and 1 base from J, the gap between germline ends came to 14 bases. The CDR3 coding sequence is TGTGCCAGTGTGCCCGGGGGAACGAACACTGAAGCTTTCTTT. Translated, it gives CASVPGGTNTEAFF.

The rearrangement uses TRBV23-1 and TRBJ2-1, with D unclear. TRBV23-1 is an ORF, and what it does is uncertain. The CDR3 covers 12 residues. Trimming took 4 bases from V and 4 from J, leaving 5 bases between them. The CDR3 loop is CASSRGYNEQFF. The CDR3 bases are TGCGCCAGCAGTCGGGGTTACAATGAGCAGTTCTTC.

J is TRBJ1-5 and V is TRBV5-6, with TRBD1 identical over 8 bases. The trim removed 1 base at V and 2 bases at J, leaving 8 bases unmatched. In germline, CDR1 is SGHDT, CDR2 YYEEEE. The CDR3 contains 17 residues. Here the CDR3 DNA reads TGTGCCAGCAGCTTGTATCGGCAGGGGGCGGGCAATCAGCCCCAGCATTTT. Translation: CASSLYRQGAGNQPQHF.

This rearrangement joins TRBV6-5 to TRBJ1-4; 9 bases align to TRBD1. Per germline, CDR1 MNHEY and CDR2 SVGAGI. The CDR3 has 14 amino acids. V shed 5 bases, J shed 5 bases, and the junction held 3 bases outside the gene matches. The CDR3 nucleotides are TGTGCCAGCAGTCAGGACAGGGGAAATGAAAAACTGTTTTTT. Encoded protein: CASSQDRGNEKLFF.

The rearrangement uses TRBV27 and TRBJ2-7, with D perhaps given as TRBD1 or TRBD2 (6 bases each). The CDR3 totals 13 residues. V lost 2 bases and J lost 4, with 9 bases in between. Germline CDR1 reads MNHEY; CDR2 reads SMNVEV (reference sequence). As DNA, the CDR3 is TGTGCCAGCAGTTTACGGGGGCCGTACGAGCAGTACTTC. Translation: CASSLRGPYEQYF.

The chain recombines TRBV6-5 with TRBJ2-5; a possible D gene is TRBD1 (5 bases). V shed 7 bases and J shed 0 bases, with 12 bases lying between them. CDR3 length: 14 residues. CDR1 is MNHEY, CDR2 SVGAGI, per germline. The CDR3 DNA reads TGTGCCAGCAAACTACAGGAGAACCAAGAGACCCAGTACTTC. It codes for CASKLQENQETQYF.

To note about this clone: A read error may account for a junction end that differs from germline. CDR3 nucleotides: TGTGCCAGCAGCTCGGGGGGAAGAGAGCCCCAGTACTTC. Amino acid sequence: CASSSGGREPQYF. The chain has TRBV5-6 and TRBJ2-5; the match to TRBD2 covers 7 bases. This CDR3 has 13 amino acids. Germline V gene lookup returns CDR1 SGHDT and CDR2 YYEEEE. The full variable domain, its missing parts supplied by reference TRBV5-6 and TRBJ2-5, is DAGVTQSPTHLIKTRGQQVTLRCSPKSGHDTVSWYQQALGQGPQFIFQYYEEEERQRGNFPDRFSGHQFPNYSSELNVNALLLGDSALYLCASSSGGREPQYFGPGTRLLVL.

The chain couples TRBV6-2 or TRBV6-3 to TRBJ2-2; D possibly uses TRBD1 or TRBD2 (5 bases each). The germline CDR1 and CDR2 sequences are MNHEY and SVGEGT. CDR3 length: 15 amino acids. V was shortened by 0 bases and J by 3 bases, with 8 bases between the two germline ends. CDR3 coding DNA: TGTGCCAGCAGTTACTCGAGAGGGGACACCGGGGAGCTGTTTTTT. Translation: CASSYSRGDTGELFF.

In this sample, this clone turned up once. This chain joins TRBV2 and TRBJ2-3; D may correspond to TRBD1 or TRBD2 (5 bases each). Trimming removed 8 bases from V and 2 bases from J, with 11 bases in between. The CDR3 sequence is 13 residues long. Per germline, CDR1 SNHLY and CDR2 FYNNEI. The CDR3 sequence is CASGGPYTDTQYF. The CDR3 DNA reads as TGTGCCAGCGGGGGACCTTACACAGATACGCAGTATTTT.

This rearrangement joins TRBV3-1 (or the pseudogene TRBV3-2) to TRBJ2-5, with TRBD2 identical over 11 bases. This CDR3 has 15 residues. The V gene's germline CDR1 is LGHDT and CDR2 YNNKEL (reference sequence). V shed 5 bases and J 4 bases; nucleotides not matched to a gene: 6. The DNA for the CDR3 is TGTGCCAGCAGCTTTAGCGGGGGGGCTGGAGAGACCCAGTACTTC. Translating it yields CASSFSGGAGETQYF.

The gene calls are TRBV11-2 and TRBJ2-7, with D uncertain. This CDR3 comprises 14 residues. The germline V gene has CDR1 SGHAT and CDR2 FQNNGV. V shed 1 base and J shed 3 bases, with 10 bases lying between them. CDR3 sequence: CASSLVENYYEQYF. The CDR3 region has the DNA TGTGCCAGCAGCTTAGTCGAGAATTACTACGAGCAGTACTTC.

The chain links TRBV7-9 to TRBJ2-5; 7 nucleotides align to TRBD1. From germline, CDR1 is SEHNR and CDR2 FQNEAQ (reference sequence). J lost 2 bases, V lost 3 bases, and 9 bases had no gene match. The CDR3 contains 16 residues. In DNA, the CDR3 is TGTGCCAGCAGCTTGACCGCTTGGGACAGTCAAGAGACCCAGTACTTC. Translation: CASSLTAWDSQETQYF.

Concerning this clone: The junction differs from germline at one of its ends, possibly a read error. In DNA, the CDR3 is TGTGCCAGCAGTGTAGGACTAGCGGGAGGAGATACGCAGTATTTT. Translated: CASSVGLAGGDTQYF. The gene calls are TRBV9 and TRBJ2-3, with TRBD2 identical over 14 bases. In germline, CDR1 is SGDLS, CDR2 YYNGEE. The CDR3 has 15 amino acids.

The rearrangement uses TRBV29-1 and TRBJ2-1, with 7 nucleotides matching TRBD1. V trimming: 4 bases; J trimming: 2 bases; junction bases outside the gene matches: 5. CDR1 and CDR2 from the germline V gene are SQVTM and ANQGSEA. The CDR3 consists of 14 residues. This chain's CDR3 is CSVVGDRPYNEQFF. CDR3 sequence (DNA): TGCAGCGTTGTAGGGGACAGACCCTACAATGAGCAGTTCTTC.